This record looks at one T cell receptor (beta chain) sequence and its context. Its specificity is unknown. Germline V lookup: CDR1 LGHNA, CDR2 YSLEER. V was shortened by 1 base and J by 3 bases, with 7 bases between the two germline ends. This CDR3 region has 15 residues. Produced via immunoSEQ multiplex PCR; TCRdb's table is partial and in-frame only. The sample includes about 1,300 clones, about 75% seen only once; the top ten take under 25%. This sample stems from a study of tissue T cells after allogeneic stem cell transplantation. Regarding the study as a whole: Across patients, clones rarely overlapped, yet motif clusters were shared tissue-specifically. Only a limited share of tissue TCRs appeared in blood or spleen.

The V gene is TRBV4-3, the J gene TRBJ2-6; no firm D call. The sequence was collected from a male patient aged 35 to 75 with steroid-refractory graft-versus-host disease after an allogeneic stem cell transplant. Among the T cells, some may be from the graft donor. Sequenced material: stomach tissue, taken at autopsy. CDR3: CASSQATDGANVLTF. In DNA, the CDR3 is TGCGCCAGCAGCCAAGCAACGGATGGGGCCAACGTCCTGACTTTC.